Reported below is one T cell receptor beta chain. Its antigen is currently unknown. The data derive from a study of post-analysis software for immune sequencing data. Incorporated into the TCR beta cDNA libraries were unique molecular identifiers, which served to reduce PCR and sequencing biases. TCRdb re-analysed the PCR reads in MiXCR, keeping a single row per CDR3 protein. The sample has approximately 630,000 distinct CDR3 sequences, approximately 59% seen once. Study-wide points: In patients, TRBV5-6, TRBV5-1 and TRBV20-1 belonged to four or five TRBV segments found more frequently than in controls.

The germline V gene encodes CDR1 SEHNR and CDR2 FQNEAQ (reference sequence). CDR3 length: 20 amino acids. V shed 1 base and J shed 0 bases, with 19 bases lying between them. The sequence was obtained from a girl aged 2 to 9 with multiple sclerosis. The chain links TRBV7-9 to TRBJ2-6; possible D gene TRBD1, 6 bases. Material: blood. CDR3 nucleotides: TGTGCCAGCAGCTTAGAAGGGTACCAGCGCAGGGGCTCTGGGGCCAACGTCCTGACTTTC. The encoded protein is CASSLEGYQRRGSGANVLTF. Using reference TRBV7-9 and TRBJ2-6 for the parts outside the CDR3, the full variable domain is DTGVSQNPRHKITKRGQNVTFRCDPISEHNRLYWYRQTLGQGPEFLTYFQNEAQLEKSRLLSDRFSAERPKGSFSTLEIQRTEQGDSAMYLCASSLEGYQRRGSGANVLTFGAGSRLTVL.